This T cell receptor beta chain was sequenced for a study of blood T cell repertoires in COVID-19. Whole-study context: Samples representing acute and convalescent COVID-19 were sourced from the United States, Italy and Spain. Sample material is recorded as cDNA or gDNA derived from T cells, B-cell-depleted T cells, or PBMCs.

In the authors' workflow: Using reference gene primer amplification, nucleated cell counts were estimated. TCRdb's copy holds only in-frame clones and misses some; the assay was immunoSEQ multiplex PCR. V and J calls and clone size are those listed in that table; D and trimming were worked out from the DNA. The table lists about 100,000 clones, around four fifths of them singletons. This CDR3 is 15 amino acids long. Germline V gene data show CDR1 as MNHNS and CDR2 as SASEGT. Unmatched junction bases numbered 6, after V lost 2 bases and J lost 4 bases. Sequencing input: peripheral blood. This sequence joins TRBV6-1 and TRBJ2-7; 9 bases agree with TRBD1. This TCR was sampled from a man over 45 with active or convalescent COVID-19. The CDR3 sequence is CASSELGTGTYEQYF. CDR3 sequence (DNA): TGTGCCAGCAGTGAACTAGGGACAGGGACTTACGAGCAGTACTTC.